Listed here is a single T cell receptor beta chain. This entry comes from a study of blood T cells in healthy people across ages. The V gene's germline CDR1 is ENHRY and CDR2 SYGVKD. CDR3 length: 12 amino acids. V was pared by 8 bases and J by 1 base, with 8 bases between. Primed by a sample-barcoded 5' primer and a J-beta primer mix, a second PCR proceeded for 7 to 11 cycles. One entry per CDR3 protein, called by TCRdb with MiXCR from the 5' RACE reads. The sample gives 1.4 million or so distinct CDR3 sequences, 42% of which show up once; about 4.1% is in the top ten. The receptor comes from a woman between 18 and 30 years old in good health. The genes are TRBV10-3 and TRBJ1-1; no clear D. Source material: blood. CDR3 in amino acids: CAIGRANTEAFF. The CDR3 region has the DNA TGTGCCATCGGACGGGCGAACACTGAAGCTTTCTTT.